The rows below give T cell receptor beta chains drawn from one sample of a study of vaccination and CD4 T cells after COVID-19. One entry per CDR3 protein, called by TCRdb with MiXCR from the PCR reads. The table lists some 15,000 distinct CDR3 sequences, over 65% of them singletons. What these receptors recognize is not known. The source material was CD4+ T cells from blood, cultured in vitro. These receptor sequences come from a human donor who had recovered from COVID-19. The CDR3 runs from the conserved cysteine through the conserved F or W.

>TRBV11-2|TRBJ2-5
CASSFRREGQETQYF
>TRBV27|TRBJ1-6
CASKGGGGSPLHF
>TRBV20-1|TRBJ2-2
CSAIRNTGELFF
>TRBV6-5|TRBJ2-3
CASSYSILREMDTQYF
>TRBV6-5|TRBJ1-5
CASSYIGTVSNQPQHF
>TRBV6-1|TRBJ1-2
CAIPDRDSYGYTF
>TRBV27|TRBJ1-1
CASSPISSRGNTEAFF
>TRBV6-1|TRBJ1-6
CASSDRDRHYNSPLHF
>TRBV28|TRBJ2-4
CASSPQGAKNIQYF
>TRBV27|TRBJ1-2
CASSPTAQQGYTF
>TRBV28|TRBJ1-4
CASSFRGATGGGEKLFF
>TRBV6-2/TRBV6-3|TRBJ2-1
CASSRDPPPSDEQFF
>TRBV7-3|TRBJ1-1
CASSLVPMNTEAFF
>TRBV27|TRBJ1-2
CASSPRGRGYTF
>TRBV28|TRBJ1-6
CASTSNYNSPLHF
>TRBV20-1|TRBJ1-5
CSARDSRDAQHF
>TRBV6-1|TRBJ1-6
CASRNMDRGSSPLHF
>TRBV7-6|TRBJ2-7
CASSLASHPQSSYEQYF
>TRBV5-1|TRBJ2-5
CASSLEGTQYF
>TRBV9|TRBJ1-6
CASSVASDTSYNSPLHF
>TRBV6-7|TRBJ1-2
CASSYSIRLYGYTF
>TRBV20-1|TRBJ2-7
CSASHSPGEQYF
>TRBV19|TRBJ2-1
CASSSGRAANEQFF
>TRBV11-3|TRBJ2-5
CASSLDGAGGGETQYF